These 26 T cell receptor beta chains share one sample of origin, sequenced in a study of T cells after yellow fever vaccination. A single record per CDR3 protein comes from TCRdb applying MiXCR to the 5' RACE reads. This sample has about 340,000 distinct CDR3 sequences, with 3% to 4.5% found just once. The source was PBMCs, collected 5 days after the yellow fever booster vaccination. These receptors were obtained from a man younger than 35 who received the YFV17D yellow fever vaccine.

Comment on this clonotype: One end of the junction fails to match germline, which may point to a read error. The V gene is TRBV28, the J gene TRBJ1-1, with D possibly matching TRBD1 (5 bases). This CDR3 contains 14 residues. Germline V gives CDR1 MDHEN, CDR2 SYDVKM. The CDR3 loop is CASSFPLGGTEVFF. CDR3 sequence (DNA): TGTGCCAGCAGTTTTCCTCTGGGGGGGACTGAAGTTTTCTTT. Full variable domain (missing parts from reference TRBV28 and TRBJ1-1): DVKVTQSSRYLVKRTGEKVFLECVQDMDHENMFWYRQDPGLGLRLIYFSYDVKMKEKGDIPEGYSVSREKKERFSLILESASTNQTSMYLCASSFPLGGTEVFFGQGTRLTVV.

This clonotype was seen only a few times. The V and J genes are TRBV5-6 and TRBJ2-4; TRBD1 agrees at 8 bases. There are 13 residues in the CDR3. Germline V gives CDR1 SGHDT, CDR2 YYEEEE. The trim removed 4 bases at V and 7 bases at J, leaving 4 bases unmatched. This CDR3 is CASSAGQGNIQYF. The CDR3 DNA reads as TGTGCCAGCAGCGCCGGACAGGGTAACATTCAGTACTTC.

V and J are TRBV4-3 and TRBJ2-7; D not certain. The germline CDR1 and CDR2 sequences are LGHNA and YSLEER. The germline V and J ends were trimmed by 5 bases and 6 bases, with 23 bases remaining between them. This CDR3 is built from 16 residues. In DNA, the CDR3 is TGCGCCAGCAGCTCCCACCCCGACTTACGGCTTTCCGAGCAGTACTTC. This translates into CASSSHPDLRLSEQYF.

The chain combines TRBV6-5 with TRBJ2-1; D is perhaps TRBD1 or TRBD2 (5 bases each). The length of the CDR3 is 12 residues. Trimming stripped 2 bases from V and 9 bases from J, with 8 bases between. Germline-derived CDR1 and CDR2 are MNHEY and SVGAGI. The DNA for the CDR3 is TGTGCCAGCAGTTACGTGAGGGGTGAGCAGTTCTTC. Protein sequence: CASSYVRGEQFF.

The chain joins TRBV11-2 to TRBJ2-3; 8 positions agree with TRBD2. V was pared by 4 bases and J by 6 bases, with 6 bases of the junction left unmatched. The germline V gene has CDR1 SGHAT and CDR2 FQNNGV. The CDR3 runs to 14 residues. The CDR3 sequence is CASSSGLVGDTQYF. In nucleotides, the CDR3 is TGTGCCAGCAGCTCGGGACTAGTGGGTGATACGCAGTATTTT.

This clonotype appeared a few times. V gene TRBV4-3 combines with J gene TRBJ1-1; no reliable D call. The CDR3 has 15 amino acids. CDR1 is LGHNA and CDR2 is YSLEER in the germline V gene. V lost 2 bases and J lost 4, with 14 bases in between. CDR3 protein: CASSQTSGLATEAFF. The CDR3, as DNA: TGCGCCAGCAGCCAAACGTCCGGTTTGGCCACTGAAGCTTTCTTT.

This clonotype turned up a few times. V usage is TRBV11-2 and J usage is TRBJ2-1, with 8 bases fitting TRBD1. The germline CDR1 and CDR2 sequences are SGHAT and FQNNGV. V was pared by 11 bases and J by 3 bases, with 15 bases of the junction left unmatched. CDR3 length: 16 amino acids. CDR3 residues: CAVWTGSPFGYNEQFF. The CDR3 DNA reads as TGTGCCGTCTGGACAGGGTCCCCTTTTGGCTACAATGAGCAGTTCTTC.

The chain joins TRBV12-3 or TRBV12-4 to TRBJ1-1; 7 positions match TRBD1. The CDR3 is 13 residues long. The V and J ends lost 8 bases and 1 base, in that order; junction bases with no gene match: 4. CDR3 DNA: TGTGCCAGCGGCCAGGGGGAGAACACTGAAGCTTTCTTT. Its protein product is CASGQGENTEAFF.

This clonotype was seen repeatedly, ten times or more. The J gene is TRBJ2-7, the V gene TRBV12-3 or TRBV12-4; the D gene is possibly TRBD1 (5 bases). V gave up 5 bases and J gave up 5 bases, with 19 bases separating them. The CDR3 has 15 residues. CDR3 nucleotide sequence: TGTGCCAGCAGTGCCGCCAGGGCTGGGGTGGACGAGCAGTACGTC. Translated: CASSAARAGVDEQYV.

V usage is TRBV28 and J usage is TRBJ1-2; no firm D call. Germline V CDR1 and CDR2: MDHEN, SYDVKM. The CDR3 totals 11 residues. The V end lost 6 bases, the J end lost 7 bases, and 9 bases lay between the germline ends. The CDR3 coding sequence is TGTGCCAGCAGACCCAGCTCTGGCTACACCTTC. It specifies CASRPSSGYTF.

This clonotype was observed a few times. The CDR3 spells CASSLEDWYSYEQYF. The CDR3 DNA reads as TGCGCCAGCAGCTTGGAGGACTGGTATTCCTACGAGCAGTACTTC. The chain links TRBV5-1 to TRBJ2-7; perhaps TRBD2 as D (5 bases). CDR3 size: 15 residues. With 0 bases removed from V and 1 base from J, the gap between germline ends came to 11 bases. Per the germline V gene, CDR1 is SGHRS and CDR2 is YFSETQ.

The V call is TRBV7-2, the J call TRBJ1-3; no reliable D call. The CDR3 totals 13 residues. Germline CDR1 reads SGHTA; CDR2 reads FQGNSA. Trimming took off 5 bases at V and 4 bases at J, with 9 bases between the two ends. The CDR3 region is CASSKQVGNTIYF. CDR3 bases: TGTGCCAGCAGCAAGCAAGTCGGAAACACCATATATTTT.

For this clonotype: This sequence may be a read error, since a much larger clone differs from it by one base. The J gene is TRBJ2-1, the V gene TRBV11-3; tentatively, D is TRBD1 or TRBD2 (6 bases each). Germline-derived CDR1 and CDR2 are SGHNT and YENEEA. The CDR3 runs 13 residues. V gave up 5 bases and J gave up 5 bases, with 10 bases separating them. The CDR3 loop is CASSGGPNNEQFF. CDR3 in DNA: TGTGCCAGCAGCGGGGGGCCAAACAATGAGCAGTTCTTC.

The rearrangement uses TRBV5-1 and TRBJ1-2; no clear D. V was shortened by 1 base and J by 5 bases, with 12 bases between the two germline ends. Germline assignment: CDR1 SGHRS and CDR2 YFSETQ. The CDR3 contains 14 residues. The CDR3 sequence: CASSLREQSYGYTF. The CDR3 coding sequence is TGCGCCAGCAGCTTGCGAGAACAGAGTTATGGCTACACCTTC. Looking up the rest from reference TRBV5-1 and TRBJ1-2 gives the full variable domain: KAGVTQTPRYLIKTRGQQVTLSCSPISGHRSVSWYQQTPGQGLQFLFEYFSETQRNKGNFPGRFSGRQFSNSRSEMNVSTLELGDSALYLCASSLREQSYGYTFGSGTRLTVV.

The rearrangement links TRBV5-1 to TRBJ2-7; 8 positions agree with TRBD1. The germline gives CDR1 SGHRS, CDR2 YFSETQ. The CDR3 length is 14 residues. The V segment lost 4 bases and the J segment 2 bases; nucleotides outside the gene matches: 5. The CDR3 spells CASSGGTGAYEQYF. In DNA, the CDR3 is TGCGCCAGCAGCGGCGGGACAGGAGCCTACGAGCAGTACTTC.

This clonotype came up a few times. J is TRBJ2-3 and V is TRBV12-5, with D unclear. V shed 1 base and J shed 2 bases, with 4 bases lying between them. CDR3 size: 13 residues. CDR1 and CDR2 from the germline V gene are LGHNT and FRNRAP. CDR3 in amino acids: CASGLATTDTQYF. In DNA, the CDR3 is TGTGCTAGTGGTTTGGCCACCACAGATACGCAGTATTTT.

This clonotype was recorded many times. The chain links TRBV6-6 to TRBJ1-5; the match to TRBD1 covers 7 bases. This CDR3 region has 13 residues. CDR1 and CDR2 (germline): MNHNY, SVGAGI (reference sequence). With 6 bases clipped from V and 3 bases from J, the junction kept 2 bases outside the gene matches. The CDR3: CASRDRDNQPQHF. The CDR3 DNA is TGTGCCAGCAGAGACAGGGACAATCAGCCCCAGCATTTT.

This clonotype was detected a few times. The chain links TRBV5-1 to TRBJ2-5, with 8 bases matching TRBD2. Unmatched junction bases numbered 11, after V lost 5 bases and J lost 2 bases. The CDR3 has 16 amino acids. Germline V gives CDR1 SGHRS, CDR2 YFSETQ. CDR3 residues: CASRLGTSSGQETQYF. CDR3 DNA: TGCGCCAGCAGACTAGGGACTAGTTCAGGTCAAGAGACCCAGTACTTC.

The J gene is TRBJ2-2, the V gene TRBV20-1, with 11 bases aligning to TRBD1. Per the germline V gene, CDR1 is DFQATT and CDR2 is SNEGSKA (reference sequence). CDR3 length equals 15 residues. V dropped 5 bases and J dropped 3; count of bases not matched to a gene: 5. CDR3 loop: CSARGDRGDTGELFF. The CDR3 DNA reads as TGCAGTGCTCGCGGGGACAGGGGGGACACCGGGGAGCTGTTTTTT.

This clonotype was counted a few times. The V and J genes are TRBV6-5 and TRBJ2-7, with D unresolved. Germline values: CDR1 MNHEY, CDR2 SVGAGI. This CDR3 is built from 13 residues. V lost 6 bases to trimming and J lost 10 bases, with 19 bases between them. The CDR3 DNA is TGTGCCAGCAGGTCGGCCAACCGGAGCCCTCAGTACTTC. The encoded protein is CASRSANRSPQYF.

The chain is built from TRBV5-1 and TRBJ1-2; perhaps TRBD1 as D (6 bases). The CDR3 runs to 13 residues. Trimming took off 3 bases at V and 8 bases at J, with 14 bases between the two ends. Germline V CDR1 and CDR2: SGHRS, YFSETQ. The CDR3 DNA reads TGCGCCAGCAGCTGGGGGACAAAGGAAGGCTACACCTTC. It yields the protein CASSWGTKEGYTF.

Here the CDR3 DNA reads TGTGCCAGCACCCTGAACACCGGGGAGCTGTTTTTT. This codes for CASTLNTGELFF. The rearrangement uses TRBV7-2 and TRBJ2-2; D uncertain. With 7 bases removed from V and 1 base from J, the gap between germline ends came to 4 bases. Germline CDR1 reads SGHTA; CDR2 reads FQGNSA. There are 12 residues in the CDR3.

The rearrangement links TRBV3-1 to TRBJ2-2; tentative D call: TRBD2 (5 bases). The germline V gene encodes CDR1 LGHDT and CDR2 YNNKEL (reference sequence). The CDR3 contains 15 residues. With 4 bases removed from V and 2 bases from J, the gap between germline ends came to 11 bases. CDR3 sequence (DNA): TGTGCCAGCAGCCCCGGGTCTAGCAACACCGGGGAGCTGTTTTTT. Protein sequence: CASSPGSSNTGELFF.

This clonotype was seen a few times. The chain carries TRBV6-5 and TRBJ2-5; D is perhaps TRBD2 (6 bases). V was clipped by 5 bases and J by 5 bases, with 12 bases between them. The CDR3 contains 13 residues. Germline V gene sequence: CDR1 MNHEY, CDR2 SVGAGI. The CDR3 is CASSPDYGETQYF. The CDR3 nucleotides are TGTGCCAGCAGTCCGGACTACGGGGAGACCCAGTACTTC.

At least ten counts were recorded for this clonotype. This rearrangement joins TRBV28 to TRBJ1-1; TRBD1 is a possible D gene (5 bases). CDR3 length: 15 amino acids. Germline assignment: CDR1 MDHEN and CDR2 SYDVKM. Trimming shortened V by 1 base and J by 0 bases, and 9 bases separated the two germline ends. The CDR3 region is CASSLFGAMNTEAFF. In DNA, the CDR3 is TGTGCCAGCAGTTTATTTGGGGCGATGAACACTGAAGCTTTCTTT.

This chain uses TRBV7-9 with TRBJ2-2; D is undetermined. This CDR3 spans 13 amino acids. Trimming left V 6 bases short and J 6 bases short, with 11 bases between. The germline gives CDR1 SEHNR, CDR2 FQNEAQ (reference sequence). The CDR3 is CASSKEEPGELFF. The CDR3 bases are TGTGCCAGCAGTAAAGAAGAACCCGGGGAGCTGTTTTTT.